Presented here are 9 T cell receptor beta chains from one specimen sequenced in a study of T cells in localized non-small cell lung cancer (TCRdb year 2020). The receptor library was made with the immunoSEQ multiplex PCR assay. TCRdb carries this immuneACCESS record with in-frame sequences only. Its versions omit some clonotypes, under half of them owing to an unresolved V gene in the studies checked, with the rest unexplained. The sample table records about 16,000 clones; around 88% of these occur just once. 3% to 4% of the sample belongs to the ten largest clones. The sample in question was peripheral blood, obtained before any cancer treatment. All receptors derive from a male donor at least 60 years old with stage II squamous cell lung carcinoma.

The gene calls are TRBV23-1 and TRBJ2-3; TRBD1 aligns across 9 bases. TRBV23-1 counts as an open reading frame of uncertain function. The CDR3 length is 14 residues. Trimming removed 8 bases from V and 4 bases from J; junction bases left unmatched: 7. The chain's CDR3 is CASSGTGTADTQYF. The CDR3, as DNA: TGCGCCAGCTCCGGGACAGGGACCGCAGATACGCAGTATTTT.

The chain joins TRBV28 to TRBJ2-7; no firm D call. Looked up from germline, CDR1 is MDHEN and CDR2 is SYDVKM. The CDR3 spans 11 residues. Trimming shortened V by 5 bases and J by 2 bases, and 4 bases separated the two germline ends. The CDR3 is CASSPAYEQYF. The DNA for the CDR3 is TGTGCCAGCAGTCCCGCCTACGAGCAGTACTTC.

The V gene is TRBV28, the J gene TRBJ2-3; a weak D match, TRBD2 (6 bases). CDR1 is MDHEN and CDR2 is SYDVKM in the germline V gene. The CDR3 is 16 residues long. V was cut by 6 bases and J by 3 bases, with 19 bases left in between. CDR3 residues: CASSLPGSRRTDTQYF. The CDR3 region has the DNA TGTGCCAGCAGCCTACCCGGGAGTAGGAGGACAGATACGCAGTATTTT.

This sequence joins TRBV4-1 and TRBJ2-3; D may be TRBD2 (5 bases). The CDR3 runs 14 residues. The germline V gene has CDR1 MGHRA and CDR2 YSYEKL. Trimming took 4 bases from V and 4 from J, leaving 12 bases between them. The CDR3 DNA is TGCGCCAGCAGCCCCGGACTCCCTCCAGATACGCAGTATTTT. Protein sequence: CASSPGLPPDTQYF.

V usage is TRBV6-1 and J usage is TRBJ2-7, with 8 bases lining up with TRBD1. The CDR3 spans 15 residues. Per germline, CDR1 MNHNS and CDR2 SASEGT. V gave up 4 bases and J gave up 3 bases; unmatched junction bases: 8. The CDR3 is CASSGNGQGLYEQYF. CDR3 sequence (DNA): TGTGCCAGCAGTGGAAATGGACAGGGACTCTACGAGCAGTACTTC.

The chain employs TRBV9 and TRBJ1-2; 11 bases match TRBD1. Germline CDR1 is SGDLS and CDR2 is YYNGEE. V lost 0 bases, J lost 6 bases, and 10 bases stayed unmatched. CDR3 size: 17 residues. The CDR3 sequence is CASSVDPRTGGWDGYTF. CDR3 bases: TGTGCCAGCAGCGTAGACCCCCGGACAGGGGGCTGGGATGGCTACACCTTC.

The chain links TRBV5-1 to TRBJ2-2; tentative D call: TRBD2 (6 bases). Per the germline V gene, CDR1 is SGHRS and CDR2 is YFSETQ. V dropped 0 bases and J dropped 3 bases, with 15 bases sitting between them. The CDR3 is 17 amino acids. CDR3 in DNA: TGCGCCAGCAGCTTGGCCGGGCTAGCGTCGGACACCGGGGAGCTGTTTTTT. The encoded protein is CASSLAGLASDTGELFF.

The chain couples TRBV7-9 to TRBJ1-2; 7 bases are shared with TRBD1. CDR1 and CDR2 (germline): SEHNR, FQNEAQ (reference sequence). CDR3 size: 17 residues. The V gene end was trimmed by 1 base and the J gene end by 4 bases; junction bases not matched to a gene: 12. In nucleotides, the CDR3 is TGTGCCAGCAGCTTAGGACCCGGAGGGGGCTCGATCTATGGCTACACCTTC. This encodes CASSLGPGGGSIYGYTF.

The rearrangement links TRBV14 to TRBJ2-7; possible D gene TRBD1, 7 bases. This CDR3 is built from 15 residues. Germline values: CDR1 SGHDN, CDR2 FVKESK. The ends were cut back, 1 base at V and 6 bases at J, with 16 bases in the middle. The CDR3: CASSQAGGRGAEQYF. The DNA for the CDR3 is TGTGCCAGCAGCCAAGCTGGGGGCAGGGGGGCCGAGCAGTACTTC.